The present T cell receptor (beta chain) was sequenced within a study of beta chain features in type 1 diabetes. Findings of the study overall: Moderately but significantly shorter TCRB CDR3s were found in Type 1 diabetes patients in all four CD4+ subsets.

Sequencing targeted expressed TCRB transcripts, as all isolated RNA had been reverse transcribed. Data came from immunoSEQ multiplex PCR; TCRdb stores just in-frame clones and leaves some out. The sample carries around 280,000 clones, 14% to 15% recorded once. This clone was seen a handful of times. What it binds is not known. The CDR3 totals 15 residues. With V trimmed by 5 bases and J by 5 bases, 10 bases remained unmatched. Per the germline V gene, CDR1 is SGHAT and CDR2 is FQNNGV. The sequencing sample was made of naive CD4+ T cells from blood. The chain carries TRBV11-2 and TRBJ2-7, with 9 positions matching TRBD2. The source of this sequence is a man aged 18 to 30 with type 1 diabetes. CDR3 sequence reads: CASSVPGLALNEQYF. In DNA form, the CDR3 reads TGTGCCAGCAGCGTCCCGGGACTAGCTTTAAACGAGCAGTACTTC. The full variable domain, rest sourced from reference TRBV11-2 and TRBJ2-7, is EAGVAQSPRYKIIEKRQSVAFWCNPISGHATLYWYQQILGQGPKLLIQFQNNGVVDDSQLPKDRFSAERLKGVDSTLKIQPAKLEDSAVYLCASSVPGLALNEQYFGPGTRLTVT.